These 27 T cell receptor beta chains share one sample of origin, sequenced in a study of shared clonotypes between healthy human individuals. CD45RO-negative CD8 cells positively selected for CCR7 made up the naive population, which excluded terminally differentiated effector memory CD45RA+ cells. Profiling relied on immunoSEQ multiplex PCR, and the TCRdb table lists in-frame clones only, not all of them. The sample yields around 2,000,000 clones, less than 95% seen once. Sequences were obtained from naive CD8+ T cells sorted from blood. These receptors originate from a man aged 18 to 29 in good health.

The genes are TRBV6-6 and TRBJ2-5, with 8 bases fitting TRBD1. This CDR3 region has 13 residues. V lost 5 bases, J lost 9 bases, and 8 bases stayed unmatched. CDR1 is MNHNY and CDR2 is SVGAGI in the germline V gene (reference sequence). CDR3: CASSLGQGAAQYF. As DNA, the CDR3 is TGTGCCAGCAGTCTCGGACAGGGCGCGGCCCAGTACTTC.

This clone was seen just once. The chain uses TRBV27 and TRBJ2-7, with 9 bases identical to TRBD2. The germline V gene has CDR1 MNHEY and CDR2 SMNVEV (reference sequence). The CDR3 loop spans 17 amino acids. The J segment lost 2 bases and the V segment lost 4 bases, leaving 12 bases of the junction unmatched. CDR3 sequence reads: CASSSLAGAERAYEQYF. The CDR3 DNA sequence: TGTGCCAGCAGTTCACTAGCGGGCGCCGAACGTGCCTACGAGCAGTACTTC.

The V and J genes are TRBV30 and TRBJ1-1; 7 bases fit TRBD1. Germline V gene sequence: CDR1 GTSNPN, CDR2 SVGIG (reference sequence). Losses at the gene ends were 5 bases for V and 10 bases for J; bases not matched to a gene: 7. The CDR3 is made up of 11 amino acids. As DNA, the CDR3 is TGTGCCTGGGGGGACAGTGCTTCAGCTTTCTTT. Its translation is CAWGDSASAFF. The full variable domain, rest sourced from reference TRBV30 and TRBJ1-1, is SQTIHQWPATLVQPVGSPLSLECTVEGTSNPNLYWYRQAAGRGLQLLFYSVGIGQISSEVPQNLSASRPQDRQFILSSKKLLLSDSGFYLCAWGDSASAFFGQGTRLTVV.

CDR3 in DNA: TGTGCCAGCAGCCATCGGACGGTTAACTACGAGCAGTACTTC. This codes for CASSHRTVNYEQYF. The gene calls are TRBV13 and TRBJ2-7, with unresolved D. Per germline, CDR1 PRHDT and CDR2 FYEKMQ (reference sequence). V was cut by 5 bases and J by 3 bases, with 14 bases left in between. The CDR3 sequence is 14 residues long.

Only one count was recorded for this clone. The rearrangement uses TRBV2 and TRBJ2-7, with D possibly being TRBD1 or TRBD2 (6 bases each). Germline values: CDR1 SNHLY, CDR2 FYNNEI. Trimming removed 8 bases from V and 6 bases from J, with 14 bases in between. This CDR3 is built from 12 residues. The CDR3 region is CASEGGLGEQYF. Here the CDR3 DNA reads TGTGCCAGCGAGGGGGGATTGGGCGAGCAGTACTTC.

This chain links TRBV27 with TRBJ2-5; 9 nucleotides agree with TRBD1. There are 15 residues in the CDR3. CDR1 and CDR2 from the germline V gene are MNHEY and SMNVEV (reference sequence). After removal of 2 bases from V and 5 bases from J, the junction contained 6 bases not matched to a gene. Here the CDR3 reads CASSLVGQGDETQYF. DNA for the CDR3: TGTGCCAGCAGTTTAGTGGGACAGGGTGACGAGACCCAGTACTTC.

The CDR3 region is CAISEPGHPTYNEQFF. The CDR3 DNA is TGTGCCATCAGTGAGCCGGGACACCCTACCTACAATGAGCAGTTCTTC. The genes are TRBV10-3 and TRBJ2-1; D might be TRBD1 (6 bases). This CDR3 region has 16 residues. Trimming shortened V by 2 bases and J by 2 bases, and 13 bases separated the two germline ends. Germline V lookup: CDR1 ENHRY, CDR2 SYGVKD.

The chain couples TRBV7-6 to TRBJ2-3; D gene uncertain. The CDR3 runs 15 residues. Trimming removed 5 bases at V and 2 bases at J, with 14 bases between. Germline V gives CDR1 SGHVS, CDR2 FNYEAQ. The CDR3 sequence is CASSHTAMNTDTQYF. The CDR3 DNA is TGTGCCAGCAGCCACACCGCTATGAACACAGATACGCAGTATTTT.

This chain connects TRBV2 to TRBJ2-5; TRBD1 aligns across 11 bases. The CDR3 loop spans 15 amino acids. V lost 1 base, J lost 5 bases, and 3 bases stayed unmatched. Germline values: CDR1 SNHLY, CDR2 FYNNEI. The CDR3 sequence is CASSEGTGGWETQYF. As DNA, the CDR3 is TGTGCCAGCAGTGAAGGGACAGGGGGCTGGGAGACCCAGTACTTC.

This clone appeared once. The rearrangement links TRBV6-6 to TRBJ2-7; unclear D gene. This CDR3 has 14 residues. The V end lost 6 bases, the J end lost 0 bases, and 12 bases lay between the germline ends. The germline V gene has CDR1 MNHNY and CDR2 SVGAGI (reference sequence). In DNA form, the CDR3 reads TGTGCCAGCAGGGGGTCTGTAGTCTCCTACGAGCAGTACTTC. Translation gives CASRGSVVSYEQYF.

This chain uses TRBV4-3 with TRBJ2-3; D is uncertain. CDR1 is LGHNA, CDR2 YSLEER, per germline. This CDR3 region has 16 residues. V gave up 0 bases and J gave up 5 bases, with 15 bases separating them. The DNA for the CDR3 is TGCGCCAGCAGCCAAGATGGGGTTGGGTGGGAAGATACGCAGTATTTT. This codes for CASSQDGVGWEDTQYF.

The genes are TRBV7-9 and TRBJ2-3; TRBD1 matches at 9 bases. V lost 4 bases to trimming and J lost 3 bases; unmatched junction nucleotides: 8. The CDR3 has 16 residues. Germline V gives CDR1 SEHNR, CDR2 FQNEAQ (reference sequence). In DNA form, the CDR3 reads TGTGCCAGCAGCTCCCGGGACAGGGAAGTAACAGATACGCAGTATTTT. Protein sequence: CASSSRDREVTDTQYF. Drawing the rest from reference TRBV7-9 and TRBJ2-3, the complete variable domain is DTGVSQNPRHKITKRGQNVTFRCDPISEHNRLYWYRQTLGQGPEFLTYFQNEAQLEKSRLLSDRFSAERPKGSFSTLEIQRTEQGDSAMYLCASSSRDREVTDTQYFGPGTRLTVL.

V usage is TRBV5-1 and J usage is TRBJ2-3, with D perhaps TRBD1 or TRBD2 (5 bases each). V was trimmed by 5 bases and J by 4 bases, leaving 14 bases between them. This CDR3 spans 14 amino acids. The germline V gene encodes CDR1 SGHRS and CDR2 YFSETQ. Here the CDR3 reads CASSFGTGPDTQYF. For the CDR3, the DNA is TGCGCCAGCAGTTTTGGTACGGGGCCAGATACGCAGTATTTT.

This chain joins TRBV27 and TRBJ2-7; 9 positions match TRBD1. CDR3 length: 15 residues. J was trimmed by 4 bases and V by 2 bases; bases with no gene match: 6. Germline CDR1 reads MNHEY; CDR2 reads SMNVEV (reference sequence). The CDR3 DNA reads as TGTGCCAGCAGTTTAATTGGGACAGGGACGTACGAGCAGTACTTC. Translating gives CASSLIGTGTYEQYF.

As regards this clone: The same CDR3 arises from other DNA sequences in this sample as well. The V gene is TRBV13, the J gene TRBJ2-5; unclear D gene. V lost 1 base and J 4 bases, leaving 7 bases between the germline ends. The CDR3 extends over 13 amino acids. Germline V gives CDR1 PRHDT, CDR2 FYEKMQ (reference sequence). CDR3 in DNA: TGTGCCAGCAGCTTAGATCGCGGAGAGACCCAGTACTTC. Its protein is CASSLDRGETQYF.

The genes are TRBV4-3 and TRBJ2-3, with TRBD2 identical over 10 bases. Germline values: CDR1 LGHNA, CDR2 YSLEER. The CDR3 sequence is 18 residues long. J gave up 2 bases and V 0 bases, and 8 bases lay outside the gene matches. The CDR3 nucleotides are TGCGCCAGCAGCCAAGATAGCACTAGCGGGGAGTTCACAGATACGCAGTATTTT. Residues: CASSQDSTSGEFTDTQYF.

This chain uses TRBV7-9 with TRBJ2-2, with a tentative D call TRBD2 (5 bases). This CDR3 comprises 15 residues. Per germline, CDR1 SEHNR and CDR2 FQNEAQ (reference sequence). Trimming stripped 0 bases from V and 7 bases from J, with 12 bases between. Written as DNA, the CDR3 is TGTGCCAGCAGCTTAGCCGGGGTTGCCGGCGGGGAGCTGTTTTTT. Translating it yields CASSLAGVAGGELFF.

A note on this clone: Distinct nucleotide sequences in the sample also encode this CDR3. The rearrangement uses TRBV7-8 and TRBJ2-7; D possibly corresponds to TRBD2 (6 bases). Germline V CDR1 and CDR2: SGHVS, FQNEAQ. The V end lost 5 bases, the J end lost 3 bases, and 8 bases lay between the germline ends. This CDR3 contains 12 residues. For the CDR3, the DNA is TGTGCCAGCAGCCCCGGGGGCTACGAGCAGTACTTC. It translates to CASSPGGYEQYF.

About this clone: In the same sample, other DNA sequences code for this CDR3. The chain carries TRBV5-6 and TRBJ2-7; 7 bases fit TRBD1. J was trimmed by 2 bases and V by 2 bases; bases with no gene match: 1. CDR1 is SGHDT and CDR2 is YYEEEE in the germline V gene. The CDR3 contains 13 residues. The CDR3 reads CASSLTGAYEQYF. The CDR3, as DNA: TGTGCCAGCAGCTTAACAGGGGCCTACGAGCAGTACTTC.

The rearrangement uses TRBV4-3 and TRBJ2-1, with 13 bases identical to TRBD2. The CDR3 runs to 17 residues. Losses at the gene ends were 1 base for V and 10 bases for J; bases not matched to a gene: 10. CDR1 is LGHNA and CDR2 is YSLEER in the germline V gene. This CDR3 reads CASSQGLAGGFSSEQFF. As DNA, the CDR3 is TGCGCCAGCAGCCAAGGACTAGCGGGAGGTTTCAGCTCGGAGCAGTTCTTC.

This chain uses TRBV14 with TRBJ1-2; D is possibly TRBD1 (6 bases). The CDR3 consists of 14 residues. Trimming cost V 5 bases and J 6 bases, with 16 bases left between them. The germline V gene has CDR1 SGHDN and CDR2 FVKESK. The CDR3 here is CASSELQGNNGYTF. CDR3 sequence (DNA): TGTGCCAGCAGCGAACTTCAGGGGAATAATGGCTACACCTTC. The whole variable domain, filled in from reference TRBV14 and TRBJ1-2, reads EAGVTQFPSHSVIEKGQTVTLRCDPISGHDNLYWYRRVMGKEIKFLLHFVKESKQDESGMPNNRFLAERTGGTYSTLKVQPAELEDSGVYFCASSELQGNNGYTFGSGTRLTVV.

This chain uses TRBV18 with TRBJ2-1, with D hard to call. The CDR3 runs to 13 residues. The V and J ends lost 8 bases and 5 bases respectively, with 13 bases between them. Germline V lookup: CDR1 KGHSH, CDR2 LQKENI. The CDR3 region has the DNA TGTGCCAGCCTTCCCACCGAGAACAATGAGCAGTTCTTC. As protein: CASLPTENNEQFF. Using reference TRBV18 and TRBJ2-1 for the parts outside the CDR3, the full variable domain is NAGVMQNPRHLVRRRGQEARLRCSPMKGHSHVYWYRQLPEEGLKFMVYLQKENIIDESGMPKERFSAEFPKEGPSILRIQQVVRGDSAAYFCASLPTENNEQFFGPGTRLTVL.

The J gene is TRBJ1-2, the V gene TRBV19, with 9 nucleotides matching TRBD1. The V gene end was trimmed by 7 bases and the J gene end by 8 bases; junction bases not matched to a gene: 14. Germline V gene data show CDR1 as LNHDA and CDR2 as SQIVND (reference sequence). This CDR3 has 15 amino acids. CDR3 in DNA: TGTGCCAGTACCCTCACCCCGGGACAGGGTGAGGGCTACACCTTC. Translation gives CASTLTPGQGEGYTF.

Only a few counts were recorded for this clone. V usage is TRBV6-1 and J usage is TRBJ1-2; no clear D. The CDR3 sequence is 16 residues long. The germline CDR1 and CDR2 sequences are MNHNS and SASEGT. The V gene lost 1 base and the J gene lost 0 bases, with 12 bases spanning the gap. The CDR3 is CASSEGVPPSNYGYTF. The CDR3 DNA sequence: TGTGCCAGCAGTGAAGGGGTACCCCCCTCTAACTATGGCTACACCTTC.

The J gene is TRBJ2-2, the V gene TRBV27; possible D gene TRBD2, 5 bases. From germline, CDR1 is MNHEY and CDR2 SMNVEV (reference sequence). With 3 bases removed from V and 5 bases from J, the gap between germline ends came to 13 bases. The CDR3 is 15 amino acids. Here the CDR3 DNA reads TGTGCCAGCAGTTTTCGGACTGGTGGTACCGGGGAGCTGTTTTTT. Its protein is CASSFRTGGTGELFF.

The genes are TRBV6-5 and TRBJ1-1; D remains ambiguous. Between the trimmed V and J ends, which lost 2 bases and 6 bases, there was a span of 10 bases. The CDR3 sequence is 13 residues long. Germline assignment: CDR1 MNHEY and CDR2 SVGAGI. The CDR3 nucleotides are TGTGCCAGCAGTTACCGTGAGAGAGCTGAAGCTTTCTTT. It is translated as CASSYRERAEAFF.

The V gene is TRBV7-6, the J gene TRBJ2-3; no reliable D call. V gave up 4 bases and J gave up 5 bases, with 10 bases separating them. CDR3 length: 13 residues. Germline CDR1 is SGHVS and CDR2 is FNYEAQ. CDR3 DNA: TGTGCCAGCAGCTCGCCACCAGTAGATACGCAGTATTTT. It codes for CASSSPPVDTQYF.